The present T cell receptor beta chain was sequenced within a study of blood T cell repertoires in COVID-19. About the study: T cells, B-cell-depleted T cells, or PBMCs provided the cDNA or gDNA that served as material.

Germline V CDR1 and CDR2: MDHEN, SYDVKM. The CDR3 extends over 17 amino acids. The V gene end was trimmed by 5 bases and the J gene end by 8 bases; junction bases not matched to a gene: 13. Clones were sequenced by immunoSEQ multiplex PCR, and TCRdb holds only the in-frame ones, with some missing. The profile shows some 180,000 clones, around nine tenths of them singletons. Seattle enrolled patients during active infection and tracked them longitudinally. The chain links TRBV28 to TRBJ1-6, with 9 bases that match TRBD1. The clonotype comes from a man aged 50-59 years with COVID-19, enrolled during active disease. The specimen sequenced was peripheral blood. CDR3 sequence: CASSPRPPGQGDSPLHF. Here the CDR3 DNA reads TGTGCCAGCAGTCCCCGCCCTCCGGGACAGGGTGATTCACCCCTCCACTTT.